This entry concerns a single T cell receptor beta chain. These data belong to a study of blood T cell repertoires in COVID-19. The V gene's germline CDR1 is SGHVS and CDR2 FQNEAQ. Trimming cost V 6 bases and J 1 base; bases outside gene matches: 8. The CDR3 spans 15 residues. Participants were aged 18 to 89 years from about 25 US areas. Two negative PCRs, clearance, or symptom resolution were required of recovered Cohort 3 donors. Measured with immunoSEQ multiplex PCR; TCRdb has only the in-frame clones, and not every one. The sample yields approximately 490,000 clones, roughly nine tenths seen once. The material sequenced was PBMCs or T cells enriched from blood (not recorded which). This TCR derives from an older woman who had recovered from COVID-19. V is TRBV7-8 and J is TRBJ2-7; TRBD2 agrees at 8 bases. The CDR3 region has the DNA TGTGCCAGCAGATCCGGGGGGGCCGGGTCCTACGAGCAGTACGTC. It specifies CASRSGGAGSYEQYV.